This entry lists 32 T cell receptor beta chains sequenced from one sample in a study of T cell repertoires in cytomegalovirus infection. TCRdb independently ran MiXCR on the reads; one entry per CDR3 protein. The table shows under 300,000 distinct CDR3 sequences, with approximately 22% occurring only once. Their antigen targets remain unknown. Specimen: cultured PBMCs, collected from culture after CMV antigen stimulation. These receptors came from a human donor in good health (CMV status not recorded). Some clones in this sample may be carry-over from other donors' samples.

The table lists this clonotype with a few counts. The chain links TRBV12-3 or TRBV12-4 to TRBJ2-1; D gene ambiguous. The CDR3 sequence is 12 residues long. With 2 bases removed from V and 4 bases from J, the gap between germline ends came to 3 bases. The CDR3 is CASSLFYNEQFF. CDR3 sequence (DNA): TGTGCCAGCAGTTTATTTTACAATGAGCAGTTCTTC.

This sequence joins TRBV11-2 and TRBJ2-5; possibly TRBD1 for D (6 bases). V was clipped by 5 bases and J by 3 bases, with 19 bases between them. Per the germline V gene, CDR1 is SGHAT and CDR2 is FQNNGV. The CDR3 extends over 16 amino acids. The CDR3 here is CASSAIVGQQEETQYF. The DNA of the CDR3 is TGTGCCAGCAGCGCCATTGTGGGACAACAAGAAGAGACCCAGTACTTC.

This clonotype appeared a few times. V is TRBV19 and J is TRBJ1-2, with 7 bases identical to TRBD1. CDR1 and CDR2 (germline): LNHDA, SQIVND (reference sequence). Trimming removed 7 bases from V and 7 bases from J; junction bases left unmatched: 12. This CDR3 spans 14 amino acids. The CDR3 coding sequence is TGTGCCAGTACCCCAGACAGGGCTAACGGTGGCTACACCTTC. It yields the protein CASTPDRANGGYTF.

The rearrangement uses TRBV7-2 and TRBJ1-1; D might be TRBD1 (5 bases). Between the trimmed V and J ends, which lost 1 base and 6 bases, there was a span of 9 bases. Germline-derived CDR1 and CDR2 are SGHTA and FQGNSA. CDR3 length equals 13 residues. The chain's CDR3 is CASSLERGAEAFF. CDR3 nucleotides: TGTGCCAGCAGCTTAGAGCGGGGGGCTGAAGCTTTCTTT.

Many counts were recorded for this clonotype. The V call is TRBV7-2, the J call TRBJ2-3, with a weak D call TRBD2 (5 bases). V shed 5 bases and J shed 2 bases, with 14 bases lying between them. Germline CDR1 SGHTA, CDR2 FQGNSA. The CDR3 runs 15 residues. CDR3 residues: CASSPSPGFTDTQYF. The CDR3 DNA follows: TGTGCCAGCAGCCCCTCCCCGGGATTCACAGATACGCAGTATTTT.

V gene TRBV7-3 combines with J gene TRBJ2-1; maybe TRBD1 (6 bases). Per germline, CDR1 SGHTA and CDR2 FQGTGA. The CDR3 consists of 14 residues. V dropped 4 bases and J dropped 7 bases, with 14 bases sitting between them. CDR3 loop: CASSSTTGKNEQFF. CDR3 nucleotide sequence: TGTGCCAGCAGCTCAACGACAGGAAAGAATGAGCAGTTCTTC.

The table lists this clonotype with many counts. The chain is built from TRBV7-2 and TRBJ1-5; D is ambiguous. Germline CDR1 and CDR2: SGHTA and FQGNSA. Trimming pared 5 bases from V and 5 bases from J, leaving 13 bases between. CDR3 length: 14 amino acids. CDR3 sequence: CASSPIWVHQPQHF. The CDR3 DNA follows: TGTGCCAGCAGCCCGATATGGGTGCATCAGCCCCAGCATTTT. The variable domain in full, completed from reference TRBV7-2 and TRBJ1-5, reads GAGVSQSPSNKVTEKGKDVELRCDPISGHTALYWYRQSLGQGLEFLIYFQGNSAPDKSGLPSDRFSAERTGGSVSTLTIQRTQQEDSAVYLCASSPIWVHQPQHFGDGTRLSIL.

This clonotype showed up many times. The gene calls are TRBV7-6 and TRBJ2-7; 7 nucleotides align to TRBD2. Trimming removed 5 bases from V and 5 bases from J; junction bases left unmatched: 9. CDR1 is SGHVS and CDR2 is FNYEAQ in the germline V gene. The CDR3 sequence is 14 residues long. The CDR3, as DNA: TGTGCCAGCAGCCCCGACGGGACTATAGACGAGCAGTACTTC. Amino acids: CASSPDGTIDEQYF.

This clonotype was detected only a few times. The junction departs from germline at one end; a sequencing error may be responsible. The gene calls are TRBV3-1 and TRBJ1-1, with TRBD1 matching over 7 bases. Germline V lookup: CDR1 LGHDT, CDR2 YNNKEL (reference sequence). The CDR3 has 13 amino acids. The DNA of the CDR3 is TGTGCCAGCAGCCCCGGGACAGCTTTTGAATCTTTCTTT. Translating it yields CASSPGTAFESFF.

This clonotype was seen at least ten times. The chain is built from TRBV7-2 and TRBJ2-7; D unresolved. There are 15 residues in the CDR3. Trimming stripped 5 bases from V and 3 bases from J, with 17 bases between. CDR1 and CDR2 (germline): SGHTA, FQGNSA. CDR3 sequence: CASSPRRDLSYEQYF. For the CDR3, the DNA is TGTGCCAGCAGCCCAAGGAGAGACTTGAGCTACGAGCAGTACTTC.

A few counts support this clonotype. V gene TRBV7-2 combines with J gene TRBJ1-4; D perhaps matches TRBD1 (6 bases). The germline gives CDR1 SGHTA, CDR2 FQGNSA. The CDR3 is 14 amino acids. Trimming took 2 bases from V and 7 from J, leaving 11 bases between them. The CDR3 region is CASSLRGASEKLFF. CDR3 bases: TGTGCCAGCAGCTTACGGGGGGCCAGTGAAAAACTGTTTTTT.

A few counts support this clonotype. The V and J genes are TRBV19 and TRBJ2-4, with D tentatively TRBD2 (6 bases). Trimming pared 5 bases from V and 0 bases from J, leaving 11 bases between. CDR1 LNHDA and CDR2 SQIVND come from the germline V gene (reference sequence). The CDR3 is made up of 15 amino acids. The CDR3: CASSEGTRAKNIQYF. CDR3 sequence (DNA): TGTGCCAGTAGTGAGGGGACTCGAGCCAAAAACATTCAGTACTTC. The entire variable domain, with the rest obtained from reference TRBV19 and TRBJ2-4, is as follows: DGGITQSPKYLFRKEGQNVTLSCEQNLNHDAMYWYRQDPGQGLRLIYYSQIVNDFQKGDIAEGYSVSREKKESFPLTVTSAQKNPTAFYLCASSEGTRAKNIQYFGAGTRLSVL.

The V call is TRBV27, the J call TRBJ1-1; maybe TRBD1 (6 bases). Germline assignment: CDR1 MNHEY and CDR2 SMNVEV (reference sequence). The CDR3 covers 14 residues. V dropped 6 bases and J dropped 2 bases, with 13 bases sitting between them. CDR3: CASSRIGGNTEAFF. The DNA for the CDR3 is TGTGCCAGCAGCCGGATCGGGGGCAACACTGAAGCTTTCTTT.

The rearrangement uses TRBV7-2 and TRBJ2-3, with 11 positions matching TRBD2. Germline lookup yields CDR1 SGHTA and CDR2 FQGNSA. This CDR3 has 16 amino acids. V lost 3 bases and J lost 5; bases outside the gene matches: 7. The CDR3 DNA sequence: TGTGCCAGCAGCTTCTTAGCGGGAGGGCCCGGAGATACGCAGTATTTT. Its translation: CASSFLAGGPGDTQYF.

The chain is built from TRBV20-1 and TRBJ1-1; D uncertain. V was pared by 3 bases and J by 5 bases, with 7 bases between. CDR3 size: 11 residues. CDR1 and CDR2 from the germline V gene are DFQATT and SNEGSKA (reference sequence). The CDR3 region is CSARDETEAFF. DNA of the CDR3: TGCAGTGCTAGGGATGAGACTGAAGCTTTCTTT.

CDR3 residues: CASSLGQGVTDTQYF. CDR3 sequence (DNA): TGTGCCAGCTCACTAGGACAAGGAGTCACAGATACGCAGTATTTT. This chain joins TRBV18 and TRBJ2-3; tentative D call: TRBD1 (5 bases). The V gene lost 4 bases and the J gene lost 2 bases, with 13 bases spanning the gap. The CDR3 contains 15 residues. The V gene's germline CDR1 is KGHSH and CDR2 LQKENI.

The chain carries TRBV27 and TRBJ2-2, with unresolved D. Trimming took 6 bases from V and 3 from J, leaving 11 bases between them. From germline, CDR1 is MNHEY and CDR2 SMNVEV (reference sequence). This CDR3 is built from 14 residues. As DNA, the CDR3 is TGTGCCAGCAGCCACCGACCCTACACCGGGGAGCTGTTTTTT. It is translated as CASSHRPYTGELFF.

There are a few counts of this clonotype. The rearrangement links TRBV19 to TRBJ2-3; D is unclear. V was trimmed by 2 bases and J by 0 bases, leaving 6 bases between them. The CDR3 contains 14 residues. Per germline, CDR1 LNHDA and CDR2 SQIVND (reference sequence). CDR3 region: CASSIIASTDTQYF. The CDR3 DNA reads as TGTGCCAGTAGTATAATCGCCAGCACAGATACGCAGTATTTT. Together with reference TRBV19 and TRBJ2-3, the CDR3 gives the full variable domain: DGGITQSPKYLFRKEGQNVTLSCEQNLNHDAMYWYRQDPGQGLRLIYYSQIVNDFQKGDIAEGYSVSREKKESFPLTVTSAQKNPTAFYLCASSIIASTDTQYFGPGTRLTVL.

The chain couples TRBV11-2 to TRBJ2-7; maybe TRBD2 (6 bases). The CDR3 has 13 amino acids. In germline, CDR1 is SGHAT, CDR2 FQNNGV. The V and J ends lost 8 bases and 5 bases respectively, with 16 bases between them. The CDR3 DNA reads as TGTGCCAGCCTAAGGGCGGGGTCCCACGAGCAGTACTTC. Translated: CASLRAGSHEQYF.

This chain uses TRBV28 with TRBJ2-7; no definite D call. Trimming took off 6 bases at V and 6 bases at J, with 9 bases between the two ends. There are 11 residues in the CDR3. The germline gives CDR1 MDHEN, CDR2 SYDVKM. The chain's CDR3 is CASSHSAEQYF. In nucleotides, the CDR3 is TGTGCCAGCAGCCATTCGGCCGAGCAGTACTTC. The whole variable domain, filled in from reference TRBV28 and TRBJ2-7, reads DVKVTQSSRYLVKRTGEKVFLECVQDMDHENMFWYRQDPGLGLRLIYFSYDVKMKEKGDIPEGYSVSREKKERFSLILESASTNQTSMYLCASSHSAEQYFGPGTRLTVT.

This clonotype was seen more than once but under ten times. The J gene is TRBJ1-5, the V gene TRBV6-2 or TRBV6-3; D unresolved. The CDR3 loop spans 13 amino acids. V lost 7 bases, J lost 4 bases, and 11 bases lay in between. CDR1 and CDR2 from the germline V gene are MNHEY and SVGEGT. In DNA, the CDR3 is TGTGCCAGCACTACGGGCGTGAATCAGCCCCAGCATTTT. Protein sequence: CASTTGVNQPQHF.

The chain joins TRBV7-6 to TRBJ2-3, with 8 bases lining up with TRBD2. Trimming cost V 4 bases and J 4 bases; bases outside gene matches: 4. This CDR3 has 14 residues. The V gene's germline CDR1 is SGHVS and CDR2 FNYEAQ. The CDR3 nucleotides are TGTGCCAGCAGCTCATTGACTAGCGCAGATACGCAGTATTTT. Amino acid sequence: CASSSLTSADTQYF.

This clonotype has at least ten counts. The V gene is TRBV4-1, the J gene TRBJ1-1; D ambiguous. Germline lookup yields CDR1 MGHRA and CDR2 YSYEKL. The length of the CDR3 is 13 residues. Trimming took off 3 bases at V and 5 bases at J, with 10 bases between the two ends. The CDR3 coding sequence is TGCGCCAGCAGCCAGGCTCCAGCGACTGAAGCTTTCTTT. Amino acid sequence: CASSQAPATEAFF.

This chain joins TRBV4-1 and TRBJ2-7; 13 bases line up with TRBD2. V lost 1 base and J lost 3; bases outside the gene matches: 3. This CDR3 is built from 16 residues. Germline V CDR1 and CDR2: MGHRA, YSYEKL. In DNA form, the CDR3 reads TGCGCCAGCAGCCAAGCGACTAGCGGGAGGATCTACGAGCAGTACGTC. It yields the protein CASSQATSGRIYEQYV.

The chain couples TRBV28 to TRBJ1-2, with 7 bases that match TRBD1. The ends lost 5 bases at V and 5 bases at J; junction bases unmatched: 14. The CDR3 loop spans 16 amino acids. Germline lookup yields CDR1 MDHEN and CDR2 SYDVKM. CDR3 in DNA: TGTGCCAGCAGTCCCCCCAGAGGGCAGGGGGTATATGGCTACACCTTC. Its translation: CASSPPRGQGVYGYTF.

The J gene is TRBJ1-6, the V gene TRBV7-9; D gene unclear. Trimming removed 3 bases at V and 6 bases at J, with 3 bases between. CDR1 is SEHNR and CDR2 is FQNEAQ in the germline V gene (reference sequence). The CDR3 length is 12 residues. CDR3 DNA: TGTGCCAGCAGCTTTATTAATTCACCCCTCCACTTT. Its protein is CASSFINSPLHF.

V is TRBV24-1 and J is TRBJ2-6, with D tentatively TRBD2 (5 bases). There are 16 residues in the CDR3. Deletions cut 1 base from V and 4 bases from J, with 10 bases between. Germline V lookup: CDR1 KGHDR, CDR2 SFDVKD. The CDR3 spells CATSDFGGGGANVLTF. The CDR3 DNA sequence: TGTGCCACCAGTGATTTTGGAGGTGGCGGGGCCAACGTCCTGACTTTC.

This sequence joins TRBV7-9 and TRBJ1-1; TRBD1 might be the D (5 bases). Trimming took 7 bases from V and 4 from J, leaving 13 bases between them. The CDR3 spans 13 residues. Germline CDR1 and CDR2: SEHNR and FQNEAQ (reference sequence). The CDR3 DNA follows: TGTGCCAGCACCGACGGGCAGGGCACTGAAGCTTTCTTT. Amino acid sequence: CASTDGQGTEAFF.

This sequence joins TRBV7-2 and TRBJ2-2; no firm D call. Trimming stripped 1 base from V and 3 bases from J, with 6 bases between. The CDR3 length is 14 residues. Germline assignment: CDR1 SGHTA and CDR2 FQGNSA. The CDR3 nucleotides are TGTGCCAGCAGCTTAGAGGGATACACCGGGGAGCTGTTTTTT. Translated, it gives CASSLEGYTGELFF.

V is TRBV29-1 and J is TRBJ2-1, with D maybe TRBD2 (9 bases). This CDR3 contains 17 residues. V was shortened by 6 bases and J by 9 bases, with 30 bases between the two germline ends. Germline V lookup: CDR1 SQVTM, CDR2 ANQGSEA. The CDR3 protein is CSVGQGSNPGLASEQFF. The CDR3 DNA reads as TGCAGCGTCGGACAGGGCTCGAATCCGGGACTAGCTAGTGAGCAGTTCTTC.

The V and J genes are TRBV11-2 and TRBJ2-3; 9 positions agree with TRBD1. V was pared by 6 bases and J by 4 bases, with 14 bases of the junction left unmatched. Per germline, CDR1 SGHAT and CDR2 FQNNGV. The CDR3 runs to 17 residues. The CDR3 region has the DNA TGTGCCAGCAGTAAGGACGGGACAGGGCTTTCTGCAGATACGCAGTATTTT. Translation gives CASSKDGTGLSADTQYF. Based on the CDR3 plus reference TRBV11-2 and TRBJ2-3, the full variable domain is EAGVAQSPRYKIIEKRQSVAFWCNPISGHATLYWYQQILGQGPKLLIQFQNNGVVDDSQLPKDRFSAERLKGVDSTLKIQPAKLEDSAVYLCASSKDGTGLSADTQYFGPGTRLTVL.

This clonotype was seen only a few times. The chain is built from TRBV30 and TRBJ2-1; weak D call: TRBD2 (5 bases). The CDR3 extends over 11 amino acids. Germline loops: CDR1 GTSNPN, CDR2 SVGIG (reference sequence). V was clipped by 1 base and J by 15 bases, with 13 bases between them. CDR3 coding DNA: TGTGCCTGGAGTGCACATACTAGTTGGTTCTTC. Its translation is CAWSAHTSWFF.